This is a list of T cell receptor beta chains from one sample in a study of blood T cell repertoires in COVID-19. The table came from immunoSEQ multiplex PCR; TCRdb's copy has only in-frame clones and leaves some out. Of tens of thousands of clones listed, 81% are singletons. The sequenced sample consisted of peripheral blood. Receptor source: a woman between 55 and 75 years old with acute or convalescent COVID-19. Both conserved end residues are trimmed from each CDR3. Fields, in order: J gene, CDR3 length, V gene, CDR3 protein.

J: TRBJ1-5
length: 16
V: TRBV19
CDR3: ASRHMPGQGTGNQPQH

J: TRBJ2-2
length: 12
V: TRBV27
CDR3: ASSWGGSVGELF

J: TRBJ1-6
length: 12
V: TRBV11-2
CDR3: ASTLGGESSPLH

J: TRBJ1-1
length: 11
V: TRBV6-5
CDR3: ASSRTGNTEAF

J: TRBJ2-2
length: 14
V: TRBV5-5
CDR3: ASSLEAFPTTGELF

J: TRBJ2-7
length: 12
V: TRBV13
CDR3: ASSLKQGTYEQY

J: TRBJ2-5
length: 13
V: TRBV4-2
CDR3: ASSQRTGLQETQY

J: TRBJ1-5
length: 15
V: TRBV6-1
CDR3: ASSGPDSRISNQPQH

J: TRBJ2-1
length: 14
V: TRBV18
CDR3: ASSPPSGRIYNEQF

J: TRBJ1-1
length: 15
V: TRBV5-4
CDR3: ASSVDRALTGNTEAF

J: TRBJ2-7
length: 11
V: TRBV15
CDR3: ATSRDPPNEQY